This T cell receptor (beta chain) emerged from a study of PD-L1 blockade in urothelial cancer. Study-wide background: Males with bladder-origin urothelial cancer constituted about 90% of the 29 patients. Investigators checked blood 3 weeks (second dose) and 6 weeks after treatment start.

Time point in this sample: pretreatment peripheral blood. Assay: immunoSEQ multiplex PCR; the TCRdb copy retains only in-frame clones and omits some. The data contain approximately 79,000 clones, about 85% of them singletons. The germline V and J ends were trimmed by 0 bases and 2 bases, with 15 bases remaining between them. The CDR3 is 17 residues long. The germline V gene has CDR1 SGHRS and CDR2 YFSETQ. This specimen was PBMCs, taken around atezolizumab (anti-PD-L1) treatment. The J gene is TRBJ2-1, the V gene TRBV5-1; D perhaps matches TRBD2 (6 bases). This clonotype originated in a man in his forties or fifties with urothelial cancer. The CDR3 loop is CASSLAPIAATYNEQFF. CDR3 nucleotides: TGCGCCAGCAGCTTGGCTCCTATAGCGGCCACCTACAATGAGCAGTTCTTC.